Below are 27 T cell receptor beta chains sequenced from a single sample in a study of Ad26.COV2.S vaccination and SARS-CoV-2 variants. Using immunoSEQ multiplex PCR, the repertoire was profiled, and TCRdb retains in-frame clones only, with some absent. The sample holds fewer than 150,000 clones, roughly 88% seen once. The sequences come from peripheral blood, collected after recovery from COVID-19. These receptors originate from a human donor who had recovered from COVID-19.

The chain employs TRBV29-1 and TRBJ1-4; TRBD1 aligns across 9 bases. Germline values: CDR1 SQVTM, CDR2 ANQGSEA. This CDR3 contains 14 residues. V trimming: 3 bases; J trimming: 10 bases; junction bases outside the gene matches: 9. The CDR3 spells CSVEPGQGGGKLFF. Here the CDR3 DNA reads TGCAGCGTTGAGCCGGGACAGGGAGGGGGAAAACTGTTTTTT.

The chain employs TRBV3-1 (or the pseudogene TRBV3-2) and TRBJ2-3; 9 nucleotides align to TRBD2. Looked up from germline, CDR1 is LGHDT and CDR2 is YNNKEL (reference sequence). CDR3 length: 15 residues. The J segment lost 2 bases and the V segment lost 6 bases, leaving 6 bases of the junction unmatched. This chain's CDR3 is CASSPGLAITDTQYF. The CDR3 nucleotides read TGTGCCAGCAGTCCAGGACTAGCGATCACAGATACGCAGTATTTT.

Notes on this clone: The same CDR3 is also encoded by other DNA sequences in this sample. The chain is built from TRBV12-3 or TRBV12-4 and TRBJ1-2; D is possibly TRBD1 (6 bases). The CDR3 contains 13 residues. V dropped 2 bases and J dropped 5 bases, with 9 bases sitting between them. Here the CDR3 reads CASSLSGDYGYTF. The CDR3 nucleotides read TGTGCCAGCAGTTTATCAGGGGATTATGGCTACACCTTC.

This clone was recorded a few times. The V gene is TRBV7-9, the J gene TRBJ1-4; 7 nucleotides line up with TRBD1. V gave up 8 bases and J gave up 6 bases; unmatched junction bases: 6. Germline-derived CDR1 and CDR2 are SEHNR and FQNEAQ (reference sequence). The CDR3 extends over 13 amino acids. The CDR3, as DNA: TGTGCCAGCTGGGACGGACAGGATGAAAAACTGTTTTTT. It translates to CASWDGQDEKLFF. Supplemented by reference TRBV7-9 and TRBJ1-4, the full variable domain reads DTGVSQNPRHKITKRGQNVTFRCDPISEHNRLYWYRQTLGQGPEFLTYFQNEAQLEKSRLLSDRFSAERPKGSFSTLEIQRTEQGDSAMYLCASWDGQDEKLFFGSGTQLSVL.

The chain links TRBV28 to TRBJ2-7; D gene unclear. V was trimmed by 3 bases and J by 3 bases, leaving 9 bases between them. This CDR3 spans 13 amino acids. Germline CDR1 is MDHEN and CDR2 is SYDVKM. Here the CDR3 reads CASSFMGSYEQYF. In DNA, the CDR3 is TGTGCCAGCAGTTTCATGGGTAGCTACGAGCAGTACTTC.

This clone was detected only once. V and J are TRBV10-3 and TRBJ2-3, with D possibly TRBD2 on 7 matching bases. Trimming pared 3 bases from V and 0 bases from J, leaving 16 bases between. CDR1 ENHRY and CDR2 SYGVKD come from the germline V gene. The CDR3 is made up of 17 amino acids. The CDR3: CAISDHTGGSSTDTQYF. The CDR3 DNA follows: TGTGCCATCAGTGACCACACGGGGGGCTCTAGCACAGATACGCAGTATTTT.

The chain is built from TRBV9 and TRBJ2-2, with 7 bases aligning to TRBD1. Germline V CDR1 and CDR2: SGDLS, YYNGEE. This CDR3 spans 15 amino acids. Trimming at V came to 0 bases and at J to 5 bases, leaving 4 bases not matched to a gene. CDR3 region: CASSVGQGVTGELFF. The CDR3 coding sequence is TGTGCCAGCAGCGTAGGTCAGGGGGTGACCGGGGAGCTGTTTTTT.

The chain joins TRBV28 to TRBJ2-2; possibly TRBD1 for D (6 bases). V gave up 2 bases and J gave up 13 bases, with 17 bases separating them. This CDR3 has 14 residues. Germline CDR1 and CDR2: MDHEN and SYDVKM. DNA of the CDR3: TGTGCCAGCAGTTTAATGGAGAGGCCGACAGGGCTGTTTTTT. Protein product: CASSLMERPTGLFF.

This clone came up once. The gene calls are TRBV18 and TRBJ2-3, with TRBD2 matching 9 bases. Trimming cost V 6 bases and J 2 bases; bases outside gene matches: 9. The length of the CDR3 is 16 residues. Germline CDR1 and CDR2: KGHSH and LQKENI. The CDR3 protein is CASSPPGLAYTDTQYF. CDR3 DNA: TGTGCCAGCTCGCCCCCGGGACTAGCTTACACAGATACGCAGTATTTT.

The chain employs TRBV3-1 (or the pseudogene TRBV3-2) and TRBJ1-2; the match to TRBD1 covers 7 bases. The V segment lost 3 bases and the J segment 4 bases; nucleotides outside the gene matches: 8. This CDR3 is built from 15 residues. The germline V gene encodes CDR1 LGHDT and CDR2 YNNKEL (reference sequence). In DNA form, the CDR3 reads TGTGCCAGCAGCCAGACAGGGTCCACAGTCTATGGCTACACCTTC. This gives the protein CASSQTGSTVYGYTF.

The V gene is TRBV15, the J gene TRBJ1-4; D is unresolved. The CDR3 length is 15 residues. Germline V gene sequence: CDR1 LNHNV, CDR2 YYDKDF (reference sequence). Trimming left V 2 bases short and J 0 bases short, with 7 bases between. CDR3 coding DNA: TGTGCCACCAGCAGACCCCAACCAACTAATGAAAAACTGTTTTTT. Translating it yields CATSRPQPTNEKLFF.

This rearrangement joins TRBV5-6 to TRBJ2-1; D gene unclear. In germline, CDR1 is SGHDT, CDR2 YYEEEE. Trimming pared 2 bases from V and 5 bases from J, leaving 5 bases between. The CDR3 totals 12 residues. The CDR3 loop reads CASSFGNNEQFF. The CDR3 DNA follows: TGTGCCAGCAGCTTCGGAAACAATGAGCAGTTCTTC.

The CDR3 protein is CASSGETQYF. DNA of the CDR3: TGTGCCAGCAGCGGAGAGACCCAGTACTTC. The chain combines TRBV6-2 or TRBV6-3 with TRBJ2-5; D not certain. V shed 6 bases and J shed 4 bases, with 3 bases lying between them. This CDR3 has 10 residues. Germline V gives CDR1 MNHEY, CDR2 SVGEGT.

The V gene is TRBV7-2, the J gene TRBJ1-2; maybe TRBD1 (5 bases). CDR3 length: 12 residues. The germline V and J ends were trimmed by 7 bases and 8 bases, with 14 bases remaining between them. Looked up from germline, CDR1 is SGHTA and CDR2 is FQGNSA. The CDR3 protein is CASMGQTWGYTF. For the CDR3, the DNA is TGTGCCAGCATGGGGCAGACCTGGGGCTACACCTTC.

The chain is built from TRBV30 and TRBJ2-5; D gene uncertain. The CDR3 is 12 amino acids. Trimming pared 4 bases from V and 2 bases from J, leaving 8 bases between. In germline, CDR1 is GTSNPN, CDR2 SVGIG (reference sequence). The CDR3 sequence: CAWTNGQETQYF. For the CDR3, the DNA is TGTGCCTGGACGAACGGACAAGAGACCCAGTACTTC.

The CDR3 region is CASSLGGGVSEQYF. In nucleotides, the CDR3 is TGTGCCAGTAGTTTAGGGGGCGGAGTTAGCGAGCAGTACTTC. The rearrangement links TRBV19 to TRBJ2-7; 7 bases line up with TRBD1. Germline CDR1 LNHDA, CDR2 SQIVND (reference sequence). This CDR3 has 14 amino acids. J was trimmed by 6 bases and V by 5 bases; bases with no gene match: 10. The variable domain in full, with the rest retrieved from reference TRBV19 and TRBJ2-7, is DGGITQSPKYLFRKEGQNVTLSCEQNLNHDAMYWYRQDPGQGLRLIYYSQIVNDFQKGDIAEGYSVSREKKESFPLTVTSAQKNPTAFYLCASSLGGGVSEQYFGPGTRLTVT.

V is TRBV5-6 and J is TRBJ1-6, with D perhaps TRBD1 (5 bases). The CDR3 is 16 residues long. V was cut by 3 bases and J by 7 bases, with 17 bases left in between. Germline V gene lookup returns CDR1 SGHDT and CDR2 YYEEEE. CDR3: CASSSLPGALNSPLHF. The CDR3 nucleotides are TGTGCCAGCAGCTCTTTACCCGGGGCCCTAAATTCACCCCTCCACTTT.

The table lists this clone with a count of one. V and J are TRBV5-1 and TRBJ1-1; TRBD1 aligns across 8 bases. J lost 6 bases, V lost 1 base, and 2 bases had no gene match. The germline CDR1 and CDR2 sequences are SGHRS and YFSETQ. This CDR3 has 13 residues. The CDR3 protein is CASSLQQGAEAFF. For the CDR3, the DNA is TGCGCCAGCAGCTTGCAACAGGGGGCTGAAGCTTTCTTT.

The rearrangement uses TRBV29-1 and TRBJ2-5, with D possibly TRBD1 on 6 matching bases. Trimming took 6 bases from V and 5 from J, leaving 16 bases between them. The CDR3 spans 13 residues. Germline-derived CDR1 and CDR2 are SQVTM and ANQGSEA. The CDR3 region is CSVVQQGSETQYF. Here the CDR3 DNA reads TGCAGCGTAGTACAACAGGGATCCGAGACCCAGTACTTC.

This clone occurred once. The rearrangement uses TRBV6-2 or TRBV6-3 and TRBJ2-5; either TRBD1 or TRBD2 may supply D (5 bases each). CDR3 length: 13 residues. Trimming shortened V by 2 bases and J by 7 bases, and 11 bases separated the two germline ends. Germline V gene lookup returns CDR1 MNHEY and CDR2 SVGEGT. The CDR3 coding sequence is TGTGCCAGCAGTTACGTTGGGGGATCGACCCAGTACTTC. Amino acids: CASSYVGGSTQYF.

The genes are TRBV10-3 and TRBJ1-2, with D possibly matching TRBD1 (5 bases). Trimming stripped 4 bases from V and 4 bases from J, with 10 bases between. Per germline, CDR1 ENHRY and CDR2 SYGVKD. CDR3 length equals 13 residues. For the CDR3, the DNA is TGTGCCATCAGTGGACAGTGGAGCTATGGCTACACCTTC. The encoded protein is CAISGQWSYGYTF.

The chain links TRBV6-5 to TRBJ1-1; perhaps TRBD1 as D (6 bases). The germline V gene encodes CDR1 MNHEY and CDR2 SVGAGI. Deletions cut 0 bases from V and 6 bases from J, with 11 bases between. The CDR3 is 14 amino acids. The CDR3 loop reads CASSYSGGHPEAFF. CDR3 bases: TGTGCCAGCAGTTACTCGGGGGGGCACCCTGAAGCTTTCTTT.

V is TRBV15 and J is TRBJ2-7; 14 nucleotides line up with TRBD2. V lost 9 bases and J lost 3; bases outside the gene matches: 4. Germline values: CDR1 LNHNV, CDR2 YYDKDF (reference sequence). The CDR3 is 14 amino acids. CDR3 loop: CATGTSGGRYEQYF. The CDR3 coding sequence is TGTGCCACAGGGACTAGCGGGGGTCGCTACGAGCAGTACTTC.

This CDR3 reads CASSYTRGISTDTQYF. The CDR3 DNA reads TGTGCCAGCAGTTACACGAGAGGGATTAGCACAGATACGCAGTATTTT. The V and J genes are TRBV6-6 and TRBJ2-3, with a tentative D call TRBD2 (5 bases). V dropped 2 bases and J dropped 0 bases, with 12 bases sitting between them. The CDR3 totals 16 residues. Looked up from germline, CDR1 is MNHNY and CDR2 is SVGAGI (reference sequence).

CDR3 sequence (DNA): TGTGCCAGCAGCTTAGGGGTTTCCCGACAGGACTATGGCTACACCTTC. Protein sequence: CASSLGVSRQDYGYTF. This sequence joins TRBV7-8 and TRBJ1-2; weak D call: TRBD1 (6 bases). Deletions cut 1 base from V and 3 bases from J, with 15 bases between. The CDR3 loop spans 16 amino acids. From germline, CDR1 is SGHVS and CDR2 FQNEAQ. Variable domain in full (rest from reference TRBV7-8 and TRBJ1-2): GAGVSQSPRYKVAKRGQDVALRCDPISGHVSLFWYQQALGQGPEFLTYFQNEAQLDKSGLPSDRFFAERPEGSVSTLKIQRTQQEDSAVYLCASSLGVSRQDYGYTFGSGTRLTVV.

The chain links TRBV7-8 to TRBJ1-2; a possible D gene is TRBD1 (5 bases). CDR3 length: 14 residues. V lost 3 bases and J 5 bases, leaving 13 bases between the germline ends. CDR1 is SGHVS, CDR2 FQNEAQ, per germline. CDR3: CASSFGGDLYGYTF. In DNA form, the CDR3 reads TGTGCCAGCAGCTTTGGGGGGGACCTTTATGGCTACACCTTC.

The J gene is TRBJ1-5, the V gene TRBV6-4; 9 bases match TRBD1. CDR3 length: 15 residues. The trim removed 6 bases at V and 1 base at J, leaving 4 bases unmatched. Germline values: CDR1 MRHNA, CDR2 SNTAGT. The CDR3 loop is CASRETGGSNQPQHF. CDR3 in DNA: TGTGCCAGCAGGGAGACAGGGGGAAGCAATCAGCCCCAGCATTTT.